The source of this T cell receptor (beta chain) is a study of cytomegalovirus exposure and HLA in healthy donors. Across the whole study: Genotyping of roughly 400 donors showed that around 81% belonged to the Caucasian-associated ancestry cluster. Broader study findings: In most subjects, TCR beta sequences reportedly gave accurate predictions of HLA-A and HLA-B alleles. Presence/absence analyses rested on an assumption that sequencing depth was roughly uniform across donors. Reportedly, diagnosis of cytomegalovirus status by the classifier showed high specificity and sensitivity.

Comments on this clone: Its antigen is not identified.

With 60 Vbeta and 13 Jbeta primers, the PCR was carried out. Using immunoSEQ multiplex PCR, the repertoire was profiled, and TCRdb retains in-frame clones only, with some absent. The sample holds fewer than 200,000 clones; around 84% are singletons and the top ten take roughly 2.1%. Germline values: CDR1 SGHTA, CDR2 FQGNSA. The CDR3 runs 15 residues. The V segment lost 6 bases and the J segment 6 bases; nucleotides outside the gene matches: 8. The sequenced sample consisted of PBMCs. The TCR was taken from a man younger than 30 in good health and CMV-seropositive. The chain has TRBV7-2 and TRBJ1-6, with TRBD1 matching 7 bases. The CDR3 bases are TGTGCCAGCAGATCCGGGACAGCCTCTAATTCACCCCTCCACTTT. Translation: CASRSGTASNSPLHF.